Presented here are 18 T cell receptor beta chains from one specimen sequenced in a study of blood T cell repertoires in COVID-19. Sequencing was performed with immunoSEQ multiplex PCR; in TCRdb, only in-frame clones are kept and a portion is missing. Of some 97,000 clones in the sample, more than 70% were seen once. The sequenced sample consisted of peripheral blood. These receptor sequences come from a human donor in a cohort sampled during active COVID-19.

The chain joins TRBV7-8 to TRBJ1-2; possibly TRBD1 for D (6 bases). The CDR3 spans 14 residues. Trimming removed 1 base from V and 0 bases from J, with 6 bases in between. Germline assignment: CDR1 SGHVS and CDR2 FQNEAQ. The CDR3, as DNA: TGTGCCAGCAGCTTAGGGACAGCTAACTATGGCTACACCTTC. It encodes CASSLGTANYGYTF.

DNA for the CDR3: TGTGCCAGCAGCTCCCGGTCCACACAGGGGATCTATGGCTACACCTTC. As protein: CASSSRSTQGIYGYTF. The V and J genes are TRBV7-2 and TRBJ1-2; 7 nucleotides agree with TRBD1. From germline, CDR1 is SGHTA and CDR2 FQGNSA. The CDR3 spans 16 residues. The trim removed 4 bases at V and 4 bases at J, leaving 12 bases unmatched. Variable domain in full (rest from reference TRBV7-2 and TRBJ1-2): GAGVSQSPSNKVTEKGKDVELRCDPISGHTALYWYRQSLGQGLEFLIYFQGNSAPDKSGLPSDRFSAERTGGSVSTLTIQRTQQEDSAVYLCASSSRSTQGIYGYTFGSGTRLTVV.

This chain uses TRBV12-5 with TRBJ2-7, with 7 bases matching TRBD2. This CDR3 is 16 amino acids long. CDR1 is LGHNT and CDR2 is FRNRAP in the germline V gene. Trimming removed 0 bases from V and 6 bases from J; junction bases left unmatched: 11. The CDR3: CASGLVLSGRAGEQYF. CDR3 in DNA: TGTGCTAGTGGTTTGGTACTGTCGGGGAGGGCTGGCGAGCAGTACTTC.

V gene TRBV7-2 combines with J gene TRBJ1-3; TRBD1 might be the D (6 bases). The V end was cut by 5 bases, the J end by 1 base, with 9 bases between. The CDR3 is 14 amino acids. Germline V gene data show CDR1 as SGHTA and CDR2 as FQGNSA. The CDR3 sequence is CASSLDSSGNTIYF. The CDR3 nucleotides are TGTGCCAGCAGCCTGGACAGTTCTGGAAACACCATATATTTT. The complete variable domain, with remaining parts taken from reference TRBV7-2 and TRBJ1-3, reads GAGVSQSPSNKVTEKGKDVELRCDPISGHTALYWYRQSLGQGLEFLIYFQGNSAPDKSGLPSDRFSAERTGGSVSTLTIQRTQQEDSAVYLCASSLDSSGNTIYFGEGSWLTVV.

The CDR3 bases are TGTGCCAGTAGTATGGCAAGGGGATGGGGTGAGCAGTTCTTC. Translation: CASSMARGWGEQFF. V is TRBV19 and J is TRBJ2-1; TRBD1 might be the D (5 bases). The CDR3 totals 14 residues. Germline V CDR1 and CDR2: LNHDA, SQIVND (reference sequence). Trimming cost V 3 bases and J 9 bases, with 15 bases left between them.

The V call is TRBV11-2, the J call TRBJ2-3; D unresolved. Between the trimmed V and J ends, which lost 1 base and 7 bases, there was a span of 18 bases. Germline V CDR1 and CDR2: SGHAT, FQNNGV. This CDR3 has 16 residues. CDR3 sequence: CASSLVRGASLNTQYF. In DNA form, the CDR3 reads TGTGCCAGCAGCTTAGTTAGAGGAGCCTCATTGAATACGCAGTATTTT.

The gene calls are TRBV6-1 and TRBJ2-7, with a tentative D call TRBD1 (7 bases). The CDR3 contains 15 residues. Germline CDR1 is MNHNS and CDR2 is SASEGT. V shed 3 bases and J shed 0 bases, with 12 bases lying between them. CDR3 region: CASSDAGQSSYEQYF. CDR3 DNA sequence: TGTGCCAGCAGTGACGCGGGACAGAGCTCCTACGAGCAGTACTTC.

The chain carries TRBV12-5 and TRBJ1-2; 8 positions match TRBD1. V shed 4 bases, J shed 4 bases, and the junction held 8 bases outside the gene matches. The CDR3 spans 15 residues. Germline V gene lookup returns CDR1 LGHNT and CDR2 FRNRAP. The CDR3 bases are TGTGCTAGTGGTTCTACGGACAGGGCACTCTATGGCTACACCTTC. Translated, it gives CASGSTDRALYGYTF.

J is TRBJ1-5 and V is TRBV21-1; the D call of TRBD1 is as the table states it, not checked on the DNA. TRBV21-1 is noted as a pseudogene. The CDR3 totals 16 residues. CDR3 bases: TGTGCCAGCAGCGAAGCCAGGGGCCTTAGCAATCAGCCCCAGCATTTT. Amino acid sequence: CASSEARGLSNQPQHF.

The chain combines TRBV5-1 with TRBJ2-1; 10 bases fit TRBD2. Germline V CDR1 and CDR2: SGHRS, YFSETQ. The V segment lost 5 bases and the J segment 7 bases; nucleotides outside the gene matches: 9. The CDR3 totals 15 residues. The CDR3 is CASSIPSGGANEQFF. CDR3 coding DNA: TGCGCCAGCAGTATTCCCAGCGGGGGGGCAAATGAGCAGTTCTTC.

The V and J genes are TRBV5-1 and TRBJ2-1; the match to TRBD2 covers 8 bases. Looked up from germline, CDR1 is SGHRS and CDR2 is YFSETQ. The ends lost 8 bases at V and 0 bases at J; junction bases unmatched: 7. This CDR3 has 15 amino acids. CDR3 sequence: CASSPGTSSYNEQFF. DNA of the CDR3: TGCGCCAGTAGTCCCGGGACTAGCTCCTACAATGAGCAGTTCTTC.

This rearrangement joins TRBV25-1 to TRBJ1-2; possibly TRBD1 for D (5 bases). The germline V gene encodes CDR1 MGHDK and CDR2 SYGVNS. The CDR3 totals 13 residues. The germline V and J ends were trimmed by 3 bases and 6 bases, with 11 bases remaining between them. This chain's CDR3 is CASSELAGNGYTF. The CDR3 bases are TGTGCCAGCAGTGAGCTGGCAGGGAATGGCTACACCTTC.

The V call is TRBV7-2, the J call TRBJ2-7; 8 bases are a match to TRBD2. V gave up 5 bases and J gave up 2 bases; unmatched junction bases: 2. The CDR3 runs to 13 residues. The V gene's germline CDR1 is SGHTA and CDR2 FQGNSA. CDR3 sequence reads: CASSLTSAYEQYF. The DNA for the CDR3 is TGTGCCAGCAGCCTGACTAGCGCCTACGAGCAGTACTTC.

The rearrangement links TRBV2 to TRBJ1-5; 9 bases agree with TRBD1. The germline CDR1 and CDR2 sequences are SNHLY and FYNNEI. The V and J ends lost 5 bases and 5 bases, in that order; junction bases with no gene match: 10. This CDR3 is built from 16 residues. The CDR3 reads CASSRTGQGFDQPQHF. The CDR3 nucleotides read TGTGCCAGCAGTCGTACGGGACAGGGATTTGATCAGCCCCAGCATTTT. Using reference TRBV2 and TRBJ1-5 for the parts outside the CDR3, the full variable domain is EPEVTQTPSHQVTQMGQEVILRCVPISNHLYFYWYRQILGQKVEFLVSFYNNEISEKSEIFDDQFSVERPDGSNFTLKIRSTKLEDSAMYFCASSRTGQGFDQPQHFGDGTRLSIL.

The CDR3 here is CASSPGGGGYSYNEQFF. In DNA, the CDR3 is TGTGCCAGCAGCCCGGGGGGCGGGGGGTATTCCTACAATGAGCAGTTCTTC. J is TRBJ2-1 and V is TRBV9, with 8 bases that match TRBD2. The germline V gene encodes CDR1 SGDLS and CDR2 YYNGEE. The length of the CDR3 is 17 residues. V trimming: 4 bases; J trimming: 1 base; junction bases outside the gene matches: 10.

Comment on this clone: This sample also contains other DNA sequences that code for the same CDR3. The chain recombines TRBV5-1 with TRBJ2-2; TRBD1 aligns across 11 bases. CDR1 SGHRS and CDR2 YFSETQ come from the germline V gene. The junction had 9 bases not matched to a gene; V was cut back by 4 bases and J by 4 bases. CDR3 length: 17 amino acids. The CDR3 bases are TGCGCCAGCAGCACAGGGACAGGGGGTCGGAGCACCGGGGAGCTGTTTTTT. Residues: CASSTGTGGRSTGELFF.

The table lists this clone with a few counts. CDR3 region: CASSLAGRQETQYF. In DNA form, the CDR3 reads TGTGCCAGCAGTCTGGCGGGCAGACAAGAGACCCAGTACTTC. This chain links TRBV5-5 with TRBJ2-5; weak D call: TRBD2 (5 bases). V gave up 5 bases and J gave up 2 bases, with 13 bases separating them. The CDR3 covers 14 residues. Germline CDR1 is SGHKS and CDR2 is YYEKEE (reference sequence). The entire variable domain, with the rest obtained from reference TRBV5-5 and TRBJ2-5, is as follows: DAGVTQSPTHLIKTRGQQVTLRCSPISGHKSVSWYQQVLGQGPQFIFQYYEKEERGRGNFPDRFSARQFPNYSSELNVNALLLGDSALYLCASSLAGRQETQYFGPGTRLLVL.

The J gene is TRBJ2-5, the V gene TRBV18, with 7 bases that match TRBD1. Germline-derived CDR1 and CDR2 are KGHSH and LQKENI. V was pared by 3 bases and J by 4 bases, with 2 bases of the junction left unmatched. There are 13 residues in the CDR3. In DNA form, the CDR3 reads TGTGCCAGCTCACCCCGGACAGGAGAGACCCAGTACTTC. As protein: CASSPRTGETQYF.